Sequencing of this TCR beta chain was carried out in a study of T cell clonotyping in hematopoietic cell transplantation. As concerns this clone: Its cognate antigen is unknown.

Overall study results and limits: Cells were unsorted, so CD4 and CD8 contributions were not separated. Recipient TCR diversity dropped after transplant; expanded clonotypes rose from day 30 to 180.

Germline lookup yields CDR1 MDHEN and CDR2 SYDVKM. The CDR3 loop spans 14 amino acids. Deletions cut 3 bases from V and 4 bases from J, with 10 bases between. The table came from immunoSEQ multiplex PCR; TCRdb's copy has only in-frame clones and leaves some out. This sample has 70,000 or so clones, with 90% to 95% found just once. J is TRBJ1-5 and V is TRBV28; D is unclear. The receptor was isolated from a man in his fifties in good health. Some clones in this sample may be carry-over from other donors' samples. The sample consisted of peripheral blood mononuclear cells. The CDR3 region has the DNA TGTGCCAGCAGTTTTTGGGGTGATAATCAGCCCCAGCATTTT. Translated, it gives CASSFWGDNQPQHF.